This T cell receptor beta chain was profiled in a study of blood T cell repertoires in COVID-19. Overall study context: Acute-phase and convalescent COVID-19 samples originated in the United States, Italy and Spain.

The CDR3 has 15 amino acids. Germline trimming cut 3 bases from V and 1 base from J; bases unmatched to any gene: 1. The V gene's germline CDR1 is KGHDR and CDR2 SFDVKD. Authors' analysis steps: Amplification of reference gene primers was used by the study to estimate nucleated cell counts. The repertoire was sequenced with immunoSEQ multiplex PCR; TCRdb's copy has only in-frame clones and lacks some. Clone size and the V and J calls come from that table; the DNA yielded D and trimming. Counted here are 95,000 to 150,000 clones, over 75% occurring once; the ten biggest clones make up under 35%. The chain is built from TRBV24-1 and TRBJ2-5, with 10 bases identical to TRBD2. This receptor was identified in a man in his sixties or seventies with active or convalescent COVID-19. Material for sequencing was peripheral blood. This chain's CDR3 is CATSDPSGGQETQYF. DNA for the CDR3: TGTGCCACCAGTGATCCTAGCGGGGGCCAAGAGACCCAGTACTTC.